These T cell receptor beta chains were read from a single sample in a study of blood T cell repertoires in COVID-19. This table comes from immunoSEQ multiplex PCR, and its TCRdb copy is limited to in-frame clones, with some not included. This table holds 200,000 to 250,000 clones, approximately 83% found once. The sequencing sample was made of peripheral blood. Receptors originate from a woman between 25 and 40 years old with COVID-19, enrolled during active disease. Both conserved end residues are part of each CDR3. Each record gives: CDR3 protein, CDR3 DNA, D gene, V gene, J gene, clone size. D genes are given only for firm matches. Part of the rows lack a size; the others show once, few, many or a class for expanded clones.

CDR3 protein: CASSLARDRYNEQFF
CDR3 DNA: TGTGCCAGCAGCTTAGCGCGGGACAGATACAATGAGCAGTTCTTC
D gene: NA
V gene: TRBV7-8
J gene: TRBJ2-1
clone size: few

CDR3 protein: CASTSDGTWSEQYF
CDR3 DNA: TGTGCCAGCACCTCGGATGGGACATGGAGCGAGCAGTACTTC
D gene: NA
V gene: TRBV2
J gene: TRBJ2-7
clone size: NA

CDR3 protein: CASSLAGQSSNSPLHF
CDR3 DNA: TGTGCCAGCAGCTTGGCAGGACAGTCAAGTAATTCACCCCTCCACTTT
D gene: NA
V gene: TRBV5-5
J gene: TRBJ1-6
clone size: NA

CDR3 protein: CASSSTGSSGNTIYF
CDR3 DNA: TGTGCCAGCAGTTCGACAGGGTCCTCTGGAAACACCATATATTTT
D gene: TRBD1
V gene: TRBV6-5
J gene: TRBJ1-3
clone size: few

CDR3 protein: CASSWAGTQYNEQFF
CDR3 DNA: TGTGCCAGCAGCTGGGCCGGGACTCAATACAATGAGCAGTTCTTC
D gene: NA
V gene: TRBV5-4
J gene: TRBJ2-1
clone size: NA

CDR3 protein: CASSLPDSYEQYF
CDR3 DNA: TGTGCCAGCAGCTTGCCGGACAGCTACGAGCAGTACTTC
D gene: NA
V gene: TRBV5-6
J gene: TRBJ2-7
clone size: NA

CDR3 protein: CASSPLAGGYNEQFF
CDR3 DNA: TGTGCCAGCTCACCACTAGCGGGGGGTTACAATGAGCAGTTCTTC
D gene: TRBD2
V gene: TRBV18
J gene: TRBJ2-1
clone size: NA

CDR3 protein: CASSLRGFARNEQFF
CDR3 DNA: TGTGCCAGCAGCTTGAGGGGTTTCGCTAGGAATGAGCAGTTCTTC
D gene: NA
V gene: TRBV5-6
J gene: TRBJ2-1
clone size: NA

CDR3 protein: CASSSTGTDNSPLHF
CDR3 DNA: TGCGCCAGCAGCTCAACCGGGACAGATAATTCACCCCTCCACTTT
D gene: TRBD1
V gene: TRBV5-1
J gene: TRBJ1-6
clone size: NA

CDR3 protein: CASSQLDSRYEQYF
CDR3 DNA: TGCGCCAGCAGCCAGCTAGACAGCCGCTACGAGCAGTACTTC
D gene: NA
V gene: TRBV5-1
J gene: TRBJ2-7
clone size: NA

CDR3 protein: CAWSVLRTSGGVYNEQFF
CDR3 DNA: TGTGCCTGGAGTGTACTAAGGACTAGCGGGGGGGTCTACAATGAGCAGTTCTTC
D gene: TRBD2
V gene: TRBV30
J gene: TRBJ2-1
clone size: NA

CDR3 protein: CASSLGREGEQYF
CDR3 DNA: TGTGCCAGCAGCTTGGGGCGGGAGGGGGAGCAGTACTTC
D gene: TRBD2
V gene: TRBV7-3
J gene: TRBJ2-7
clone size: NA

CDR3 protein: CASSLPPGQGSIRGYTF
CDR3 DNA: TGTGCCAGCTCACTCCCTCCCGGACAGGGATCGATTCGTGGCTACACCTTC
D gene: TRBD1
V gene: TRBV18
J gene: TRBJ1-2
clone size: NA

CDR3 protein: CASSIGRGSYEQYF
CDR3 DNA: TGTGCCAGTAGTATAGGCAGGGGATCCTACGAGCAGTACTTC
D gene: NA
V gene: TRBV19
J gene: TRBJ2-7
clone size: NA

CDR3 protein: CASTGLAGAGTQYF
CDR3 DNA: TGTGCCAGTACGGGGCTAGCGGGAGCGGGTACGCAGTATTTT
D gene: TRBD2
V gene: TRBV19
J gene: TRBJ2-3
clone size: NA

CDR3 protein: CASSWETGSLNTGELFF
CDR3 DNA: TGTGCCAGCAGCTGGGAGACCGGGTCCTTGAACACCGGGGAGCTGTTTTTT
D gene: NA
V gene: TRBV5-8
J gene: TRBJ2-2
clone size: NA

CDR3 protein: CASSITGEPQETQYF
CDR3 DNA: TGTGCCAGTAGTATAACAGGAGAACCTCAAGAGACCCAGTACTTC
D gene: NA
V gene: TRBV19
J gene: TRBJ2-5
clone size: NA

CDR3 protein: CASSTEGAYEQYF
CDR3 DNA: TGCGCCAGCAGTACCGAGGGGGCCTACGAGCAGTACTTC
D gene: NA
V gene: TRBV5-1
J gene: TRBJ2-7
clone size: NA